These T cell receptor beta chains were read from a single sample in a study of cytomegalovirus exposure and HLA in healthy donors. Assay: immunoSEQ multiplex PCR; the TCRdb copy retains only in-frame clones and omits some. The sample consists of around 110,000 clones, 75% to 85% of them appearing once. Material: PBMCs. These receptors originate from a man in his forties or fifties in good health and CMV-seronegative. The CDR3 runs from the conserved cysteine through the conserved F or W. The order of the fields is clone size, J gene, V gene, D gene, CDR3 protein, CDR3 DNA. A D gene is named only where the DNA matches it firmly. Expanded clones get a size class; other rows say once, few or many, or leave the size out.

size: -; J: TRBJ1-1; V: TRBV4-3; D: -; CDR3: CASSQDAGTEAFF; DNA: TGCGCCAGCAGCCAAGATGCGGGAACTGAAGCTTTCTTT
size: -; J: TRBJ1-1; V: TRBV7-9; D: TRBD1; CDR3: CASSEGTGHTEAFF; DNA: TGTGCCAGCAGCGAAGGGACAGGGCACACTGAAGCTTTCTTT
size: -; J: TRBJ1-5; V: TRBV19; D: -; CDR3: CASSIETANQPQHF; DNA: TGTGCCAGTAGTATTGAGACAGCGAATCAGCCCCAGCATTTT
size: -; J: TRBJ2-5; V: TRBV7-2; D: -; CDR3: CASSFEVRQETQYF; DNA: TGTGCCAGCAGCTTTGAGGTCCGTCAAGAGACCCAGTACTTC
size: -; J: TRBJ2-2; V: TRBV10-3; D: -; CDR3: CAISEAGLNANTGELFF; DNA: TGTGCCATCAGTGAGGCCGGGTTGAACGCGAACACCGGGGAGCTGTTTTTT
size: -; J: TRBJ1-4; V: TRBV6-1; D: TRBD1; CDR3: CASSGARGQEKLFF; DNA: TGTGCCAGCAGTGGGGCTAGGGGGCAGGAAAAACTGTTTTTT
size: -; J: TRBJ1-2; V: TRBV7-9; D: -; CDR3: CASSFAGSNYGYTF; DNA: TGTGCCAGCAGCTTTGCGGGCTCTAACTATGGCTACACCTTC
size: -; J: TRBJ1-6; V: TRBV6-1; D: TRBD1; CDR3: CASSVLTGENSPLHF; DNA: TGTGCCAGCAGTGTATTGACAGGGGAGAATTCACCCCTCCACTTT
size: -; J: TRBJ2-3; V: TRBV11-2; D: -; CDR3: CASSLLSTDTQYF; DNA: TGTGCCAGCAGCTTATTAAGCACAGATACGCAGTATTTT
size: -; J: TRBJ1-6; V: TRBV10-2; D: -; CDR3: CASSGRDNSPLHF; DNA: TGCGCCAGCAGTGGCCGGGATAATTCACCCCTCCACTTT
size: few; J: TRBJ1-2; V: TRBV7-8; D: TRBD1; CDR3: CASSQRTGGGYTF; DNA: TGTGCCAGCAGCCAGAGGACAGGGGGAGGCTACACCTTC
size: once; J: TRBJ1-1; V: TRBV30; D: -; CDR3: CAWSVGVEAFF; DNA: TGTGCCTGGAGTGTAGGGGTTGAAGCTTTCTTT
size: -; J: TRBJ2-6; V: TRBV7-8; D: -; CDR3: CASSLESGSLPFSGANVLTF; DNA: TGTGCCAGCAGCTTAGAGTCAGGGTCCCTCCCCTTCTCTGGGGCCAACGTCCTGACTTTC
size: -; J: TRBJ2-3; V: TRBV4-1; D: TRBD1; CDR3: CASSQADRGLTDTQYF; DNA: TGCGCCAGCAGCCAAGCTGACAGGGGGCTCACAGATACGCAGTATTTT
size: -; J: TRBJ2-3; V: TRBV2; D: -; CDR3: CASSEPFSSTDTQYF; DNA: TGTGCCAGCAGTGAACCATTCAGTTCCACAGATACGCAGTATTTT
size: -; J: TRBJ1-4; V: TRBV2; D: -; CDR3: CASSEMRAANEKLFF; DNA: TGTGCCAGCAGTGAGATGAGGGCCGCCAATGAAAAACTGTTTTTT
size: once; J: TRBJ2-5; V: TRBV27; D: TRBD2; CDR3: CASRTRGSGVLETQYF; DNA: TGTGCCAGCAGGACCCGGGGTAGCGGGGTGTTAGAGACCCAGTACTTC
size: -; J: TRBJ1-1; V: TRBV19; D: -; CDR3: CASSIPGEGEAFF; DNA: TGTGCCAGTAGTATACCTGGGGAGGGAGAAGCTTTCTTT
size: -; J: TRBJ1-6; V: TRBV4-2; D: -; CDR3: CASSLAQDYDSPLHF; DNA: TGTGCCAGCAGCCTGGCGCAGGACTACGATTCACCCCTCCACTTT
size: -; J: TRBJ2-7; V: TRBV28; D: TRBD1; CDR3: CASRDREYEQYF; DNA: TGTGCCAGCAGGGACAGGGAATACGAGCAGTACTTC
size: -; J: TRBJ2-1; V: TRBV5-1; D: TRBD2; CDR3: CASRLVLAGYWEQFF; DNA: TGCGCCAGCAGATTAGTACTAGCGGGCTACTGGGAGCAGTTCTTC
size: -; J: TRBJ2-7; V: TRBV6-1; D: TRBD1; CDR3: CASTLADRDYEQYF; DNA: TGTGCCAGCACCCTCGCGGACAGGGACTACGAGCAGTACTTC
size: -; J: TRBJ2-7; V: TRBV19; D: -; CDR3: CASSSRRAGAIYEQYF; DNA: TGTGCCAGTAGTTCCAGACGGGCTGGGGCGATCTACGAGCAGTACTTC
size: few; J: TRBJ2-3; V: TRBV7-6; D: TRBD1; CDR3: CASSLLVGKQTGVLDTQYF; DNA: TGTGCCAGCAGCTTATTGGTTGGGAAGCAGACAGGGGTATTGGATACGCAGTATTTT
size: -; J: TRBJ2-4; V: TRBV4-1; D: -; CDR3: CASSQDGEDVRSIQYF; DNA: TGCGCCAGCAGCCAAGACGGGGAAGATGTGAGGTCCATTCAGTACTTC
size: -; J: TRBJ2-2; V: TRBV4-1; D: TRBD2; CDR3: CASSQEERGGVLHGELFF; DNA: TGCGCCAGCAGCCAAGAGGAACGGGGGGGAGTTTTACACGGGGAGCTGTTTTTT
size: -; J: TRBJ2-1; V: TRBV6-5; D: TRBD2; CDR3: CASTYGRGDNEQFF; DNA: TGTGCCAGCACCTACGGGAGGGGGGACAATGAGCAGTTCTTC
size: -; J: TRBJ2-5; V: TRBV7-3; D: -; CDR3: CASSGSAQETQYF; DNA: TGTGCCAGCAGCGGCTCCGCACAAGAGACCCAGTACTTC
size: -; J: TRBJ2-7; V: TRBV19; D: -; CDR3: CASSKGGRGAYYEQYF; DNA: TGTGCCAGTAGTAAAGGGGGACGGGGGGCCTACTACGAGCAGTACTTC
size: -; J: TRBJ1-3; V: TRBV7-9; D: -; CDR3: CASSPSSGNTIYF; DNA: TGTGCCAGCAGCCCTTCCTCTGGAAACACCATATATTTT
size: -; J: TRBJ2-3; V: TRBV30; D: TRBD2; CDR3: CAWSQGLAGEKGDTQYF; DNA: TGTGCCTGGAGCCAGGGACTAGCGGGGGAAAAGGGAGATACGCAGTATTTT
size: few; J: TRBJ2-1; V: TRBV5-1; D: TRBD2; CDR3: CASGGVNSYNEQFF; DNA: TGCGCCAGTGGGGGGGTTAACTCCTACAATGAGCAGTTCTTC